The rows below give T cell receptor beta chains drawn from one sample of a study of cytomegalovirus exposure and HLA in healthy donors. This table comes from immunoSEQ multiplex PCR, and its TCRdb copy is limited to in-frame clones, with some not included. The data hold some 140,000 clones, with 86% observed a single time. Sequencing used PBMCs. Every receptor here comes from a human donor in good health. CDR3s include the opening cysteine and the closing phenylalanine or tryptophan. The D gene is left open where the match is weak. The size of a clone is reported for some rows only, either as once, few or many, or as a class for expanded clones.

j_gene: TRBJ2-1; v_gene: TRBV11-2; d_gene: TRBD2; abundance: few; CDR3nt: TGTGCCAGCAGCTTTGGGCTAGCGGGCTACAATGAGCAGTTCTTC; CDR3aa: CASSFGLAGYNEQFF
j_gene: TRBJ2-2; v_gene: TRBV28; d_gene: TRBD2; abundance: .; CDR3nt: TGTGCCAGCAGTTTCCCACCGAAAGCGGGAGTAATCACCGGGGAGCTGTTTTTT; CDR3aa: CASSFPPKAGVITGELFF
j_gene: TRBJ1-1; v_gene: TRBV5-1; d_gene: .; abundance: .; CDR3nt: TGCGCCAGCAGCTTATACATGAACACTGAAGCTTTCTTT; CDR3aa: CASSLYMNTEAFF
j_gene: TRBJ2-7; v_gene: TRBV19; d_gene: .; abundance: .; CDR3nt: TGTGCCAGTAGCCCGGACAGCCGTTTTGTCCAGCAGTACTTC; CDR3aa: CASSPDSRFVQQYF
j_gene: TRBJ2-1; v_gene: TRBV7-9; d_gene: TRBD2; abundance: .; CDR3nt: TGTGCCAGCAGCTTTGGGACTAGCGGGTTCAATGAGCAGTTCTTC; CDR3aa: CASSFGTSGFNEQFF
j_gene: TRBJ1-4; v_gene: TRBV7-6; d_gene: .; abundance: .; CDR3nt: TGTGCCAGCAGCTTGTTAGCCGGATTTGAGGAAAAACTGTTTTTT; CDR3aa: CASSLLAGFEEKLFF
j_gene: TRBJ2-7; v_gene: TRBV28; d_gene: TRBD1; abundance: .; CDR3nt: TGTGCCAGCAGCGACAGGACAGGTTGGGCCAGCGAGCAGTACTTC; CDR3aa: CASSDRTGWASEQYF
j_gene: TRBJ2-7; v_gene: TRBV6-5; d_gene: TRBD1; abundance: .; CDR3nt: TGTGCCAGCAGGCTGACAGGGGGTTACGAGCAGTACTTC; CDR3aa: CASRLTGGYEQYF
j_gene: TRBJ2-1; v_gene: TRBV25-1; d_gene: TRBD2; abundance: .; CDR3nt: TGTGCCAGCAGTTTAGGACTAGCGGGCCACTCCTACAATGAGCAGTTCTTC; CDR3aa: CASSLGLAGHSYNEQFF
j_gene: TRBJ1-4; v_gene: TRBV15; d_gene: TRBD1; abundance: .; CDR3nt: TGTGCCACCAGCAGAGAGGCCAGGGGGTATGAAAAACTGTTTTTT; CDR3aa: CATSREARGYEKLFF
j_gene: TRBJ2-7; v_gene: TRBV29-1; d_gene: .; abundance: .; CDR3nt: TGCAGCGGAGTTACGGACAGTTCCTACGAGCAGTACTTC; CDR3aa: CSGVTDSSYEQYF
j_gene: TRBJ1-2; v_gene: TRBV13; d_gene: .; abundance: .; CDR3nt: TGTGCCAGCAGCCCCCGTGGGGCCTATGGCTACACCTTC; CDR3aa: CASSPRGAYGYTF
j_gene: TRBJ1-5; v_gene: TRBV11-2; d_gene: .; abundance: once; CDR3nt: TGTGCCAGCCCCCCCCGGGGGGATAATAGCAATCAGCCCCAGCATTTT; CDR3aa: CASPPRGDNSNQPQHF
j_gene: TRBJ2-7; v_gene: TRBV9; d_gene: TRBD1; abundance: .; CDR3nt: TGTGCCAGCAGCGTAGGGGACAGGGCTTCCTACGAGCAGTACTTC; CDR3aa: CASSVGDRASYEQYF
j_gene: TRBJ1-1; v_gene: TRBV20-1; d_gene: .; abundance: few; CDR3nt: TGCAGTGCTAGCCAGGACACTGAAGCTTTCTTT; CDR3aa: CSASQDTEAFF
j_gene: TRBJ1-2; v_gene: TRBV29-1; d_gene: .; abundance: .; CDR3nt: TGCAGCGTTCGAACAACAAGGGGAGGAGATGGCTACACCTTC; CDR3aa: CSVRTTRGGDGYTF
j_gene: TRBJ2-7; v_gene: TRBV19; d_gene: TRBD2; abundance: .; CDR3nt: TGTGCCAGTAGTTCCCTTAGCGGGGGCACGACCTACGAGCAGTACTTC; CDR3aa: CASSSLSGGTTYEQYF
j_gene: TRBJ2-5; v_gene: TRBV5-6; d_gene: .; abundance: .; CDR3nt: TGTGCCAGCAGCCCGGGGTACCAAGAGACCCAGTACTTC; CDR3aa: CASSPGYQETQYF
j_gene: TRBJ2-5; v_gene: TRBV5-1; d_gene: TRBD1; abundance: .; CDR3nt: TGCGCCAGCCTTCCGGGACAGGGGTATAGGTACCAAGAGACCCAGTACTTC; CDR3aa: CASLPGQGYRYQETQYF
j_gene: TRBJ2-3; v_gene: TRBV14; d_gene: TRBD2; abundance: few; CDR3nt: TGTGCCAGCAGCCCGGGGTTTGCTAGCGGACGCACAGATACGCAGTATTTT; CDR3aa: CASSPGFASGRTDTQYF
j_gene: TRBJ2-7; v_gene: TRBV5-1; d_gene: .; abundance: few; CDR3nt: TGCGCCAGCAGCTTGCGCGGGTACGAGCAGTACTTC; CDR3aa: CASSLRGYEQYF
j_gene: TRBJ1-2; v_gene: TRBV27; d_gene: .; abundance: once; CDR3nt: TGTGCCAGCAGTTCCTGGCCTAACTATGGCTACACCTTC; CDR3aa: CASSSWPNYGYTF